This entry describes one TCR beta chain. This entry belongs to a study of cytomegalovirus exposure and HLA in healthy donors. The PCR made use of 60 Vbeta and 13 Jbeta primers. Sequenced by immunoSEQ multiplex PCR; TCRdb stores in-frame clones only, minus some. Among around 130,000 clones, approximately 80% were seen once, and the ten largest hold less than 6%. The receptor's source is a man aged 18 to 35 in good health and CMV-seropositive. The sequencing input was PBMCs.

This CDR3 reads CAWRIGREWGIKETQYF. The CDR3 coding sequence is TGTGCCTGGAGAATTGGGCGGGAGTGGGGTATCAAAGAGACCCAGTACTTC. The chain carries TRBV30 and TRBJ2-5; 7 bases align to TRBD2. J gave up 3 bases and V 3 bases, and 16 bases lay outside the gene matches. Per the germline V gene, CDR1 is GTSNPN and CDR2 is SVGIG (reference sequence). The CDR3 extends over 17 amino acids.